Listed here is a single TCR beta chain. Its specific antigen is unknown. No base quality values were provided; no much bigger clone lies one nucleotide off. Genomic DNA was isolated from the sorted cells so that the TCRbeta CDR3 region could be sequenced. TCRbeta CDR3 regions were sequenced using the immunoSEQ Assay. TCRdb provides this immuneACCESS table in a form limited to in-frame rearrangements. Some clones are lacking; in checked studies, under half of them reflect an unresolved V gene, and why the rest are absent is not known. This sample has 77,000 or so clones in its table, and about nine tenths of those were observed once. The ten largest clones represent 0.43% of the sample. This specimen belongs to a study of OX40 agonist ivuxolimab in advanced cancers. Notes on the research overall: Ivuxolimab was a fully human IgG2 agonistic monoclonal antibody targeting the costimulatory receptor OX40 (CD134). Patients were allowed to have had prior anti-PD-1, anti-PD-L1 or anti-CTLA-4 therapy, and approximately 39% of the dose-escalation patients had been treated with checkpoint inhibitors. Of the roughly 50 dose-escalation patients, hepatocellular carcinoma was present in about 19, melanoma in around 15, renal cell carcinoma in 9 and head and neck cancer in 9. Partial responses occurred in three dose-escalation patients: two with cutaneous melanoma and one with hepatocellular carcinoma. The purpose of peripheral TCRbeta sequencing was to test whether ivuxolimab changed TCR sequence diversity and led to clonal T-cell expansion. The paper covers the monotherapy dose-escalation part of the phase I ivuxolimab trial, which included N ≈ 57 patients. In the dose-escalation cohort, over 65% of patients were male, and the mean age was around 60 years, with a range of about 23 to 90. Intravenous ivuxolimab was administered to patients every 2 weeks at six dose levels: 0.01, 0.1, 0.3, 1.5, 3 and 10 mg/kg.

The CDR3 measures 15 amino acids from cysteine to phenylalanine. Only CDR3 DNA remains: 45 bases, in frame from the first base. In the germline V gene, CDR1 corresponds to SGHTA and CDR2 to FQGNSA. Trimming takes 5 bases off V and 4 bases off J; junction bases not matched to a gene: 7. The investigation overall reported the following: At doses of 0.1 to 3.0 mg/kg, clonal expansion of both CD4+ and CD8+ T cells in blood was seen between baseline and week 6. Partial responders in the 0.1-3.0 mg/kg groups had among the lowest normalized peripheral clonal expansion, especially among CD8+ T cells. Low levels of normalized T-cell clonal expansion were also seen in some patients who did not respond. Antigen specificity was not determined for the clonally expanded peripheral T cells. After ivuxolimab, CD8+ T cells had more expanded clones than CD4+ T cells on average.

The trial excluded patients who had a history of autoimmune disease or were on systemic immunosuppression. In every dose cohort, peripheral blood was drawn for TCR sequencing at baseline, cycle 4 day 1, and cycle 7 day 1. The samples were taken from a phase I, first-in-human, multicenter, open-label dose-escalation trial of ivuxolimab. Adults with locally advanced or metastatic head and neck squamous cell, hepatocellular, melanoma or renal cell carcinoma were enrolled in the trial. Before TCR sequencing, CD4+ T cells and CD8+ T cells were sorted from peripheral blood as separate populations. The receptor was derived from an adult with an advanced solid tumor such as melanoma, head and neck, liver or kidney cancer. The chain is assembled from TRBV7-2 and TRBJ2-7, with 11 junctional bases fitting TRBD2. The sample was CD4+ or CD8+ T cells sorted from blood, taken in a trial of the OX40 agonist ivuxolimab. The CDR3 region: CASSRNSGGDYEQYF. The nucleotide sequence reads as follows: TGTGCCAGCAGCCGCAATAGCGGGGGGGATTACGAGCAGTACTTC.